The entry below gives a single T cell receptor beta chain sequence along with its context. Its antigen is unknown. The data were obtained in a study of CD8 T cells in ankylosing spondylitis. Study-wide results and limits: A TCR beta motif of roughly 8 highly homologous variants seemed to mark ankylosing spondylitis blood.

Losses at the gene ends were 3 bases for V and 2 bases for J; bases not matched to a gene: 12. CDR3 length: 17 residues. Germline assignment: CDR1 DFQATT and CDR2 SNEGSKA (reference sequence). Each CDR3 protein is one row after TCRdb ran MiXCR on the 5' RACE reads. The table shows 670,000 or so distinct CDR3 sequences, with around 17% occurring only once. Source material: blood, either unsorted or a sorted T cell fraction (not recorded which). The clonotype comes from a male donor with ankylosing spondylitis. The V call is TRBV20-1, the J call TRBJ2-3; the match to TRBD2 covers 9 bases. This CDR3 reads CSARTVIAGVNTDTQYF. The CDR3 region has the DNA TGCAGTGCTAGGACCGTTATAGCGGGAGTCAACACAGATACGCAGTATTTT.